Each of the 7 T cell receptor beta chains below was sequenced from the same sample in a study. One entry per CDR3 protein, called by TCRdb with MiXCR from the RT-PCR reads. This table holds about 700,000 distinct CDR3 sequences, 14% found once. Material: memory CD4+ T cells from blood. The receptors originated from a female donor in good health, serving as a healthy control.

This clonotype was counted between two and nine times. The rearrangement links TRBV7-8 to TRBJ2-1; D call uncertain. V was trimmed by 5 bases and J by 0 bases, leaving 11 bases between them. The CDR3 extends over 15 amino acids. Germline CDR1 and CDR2: SGHVS and FQNEAQ. The CDR3: CASSPTESSYNEQFF. The CDR3 DNA follows: TGTGCCAGCAGCCCCACTGAGAGCTCCTACAATGAGCAGTTCTTC.

This clonotype showed up just a few times. The CDR3 is CATSRDGVNRDGYTF. In nucleotides, the CDR3 is TGTGCCACCAGCAGAGACGGCGTAAATAGGGATGGCTACACCTTC. The chain uses TRBV15 and TRBJ1-2; unclear D gene. Germline CDR1 reads LNHNV; CDR2 reads YYDKDF (reference sequence). This CDR3 has 15 residues. Trimming removed 0 bases from V and 6 bases from J, with 14 bases in between.

There are many counts of this clonotype. This chain links TRBV12-3 or TRBV12-4 with TRBJ1-2, with D tentatively TRBD1 (5 bases). V was clipped by 5 bases and J by 8 bases, with 9 bases between them. The CDR3 length is 11 residues. The CDR3 region is CASSQGGGYTF. The DNA of the CDR3 is TGTGCCAGCAGTCAGGGTGGCGGCTACACCTTC.

The chain is built from TRBV7-2 and TRBJ1-2; D is ambiguous. V was trimmed by 1 base and J by 5 bases, leaving 11 bases between them. CDR3 length: 14 residues. Germline V CDR1 and CDR2: SGHTA, FQGNSA. This CDR3 is CASSLVGIIYGYTF. CDR3 sequence (DNA): TGTGCCAGCAGCTTAGTGGGGATCATTTATGGCTACACCTTC. The full variable domain, its missing parts supplied by reference TRBV7-2 and TRBJ1-2, is GAGVSQSPSNKVTEKGKDVELRCDPISGHTALYWYRQSLGQGLEFLIYFQGNSAPDKSGLPSDRFSAERTGGSVSTLTIQRTQQEDSAVYLCASSLVGIIYGYTFGSGTRLTVV.

The rearrangement links TRBV7-2 to TRBJ2-1; 12 nucleotides line up with TRBD2. With V trimmed by 1 base and J by 4 bases, 5 bases remained unmatched. Germline CDR1 and CDR2: SGHTA and FQGNSA. This CDR3 contains 17 residues. The CDR3 loop is CASSLVGLAGGYNEQFF. The CDR3 nucleotides read TGTGCCAGCAGCTTAGTAGGGCTAGCGGGGGGGTACAATGAGCAGTTCTTC.

The V gene is TRBV27, the J gene TRBJ2-1; 7 bases line up with TRBD2. Losses at the gene ends were 3 bases for V and 7 bases for J; bases not matched to a gene: 6. The CDR3 contains 14 residues. From germline, CDR1 is MNHEY and CDR2 SMNVEV (reference sequence). CDR3 in DNA: TGTGCCAGCAGTTTTGCGACTAGCCTGAATGAGCAGTTCTTC. Protein: CASSFATSLNEQFF.

This clonotype was recorded at least ten times. The J gene is TRBJ1-2, the V gene TRBV20-1, with 7 bases matching TRBD1. This CDR3 has 12 residues. The germline V gene has CDR1 DFQATT and CDR2 SNEGSKA (reference sequence). The V and J ends lost 4 bases and 2 bases, in that order; junction bases with no gene match: 1. Here the CDR3 reads CSATGQNYGYTF. In DNA form, the CDR3 reads TGCAGTGCTACGGGACAGAACTATGGCTACACCTTC.